The subject of this entry is one TCR beta chain. The CDR3 is 14 residues long. With V trimmed by 3 bases and J by 4 bases, 3 bases remained unmatched. Germline CDR1 reads SGHNT; CDR2 reads YYREEE (reference sequence). Profiled with immunoSEQ multiplex PCR; TCRdb holds only in-frame clones, not every one. The sample has fewer than 30,000 clones, more than 80% seen once; the top ten hold 5.7%. This sample is drawn from a study of T cell changes during pregnancy in multiple sclerosis. The rearrangement links TRBV5-4 to TRBJ2-7; 11 positions agree with TRBD1. This clonotype was obtained from a female donor with multiple sclerosis, enrolled in a pregnancy study. Sequenced here: CD8+ T cells from peripheral blood mononuclear cells, sampled before pregnancy. The CDR3 region is CASSSGTGGYEQYF. The CDR3 DNA reads TGTGCCAGCAGCTCCGGGACAGGGGGATACGAGCAGTACTTC.